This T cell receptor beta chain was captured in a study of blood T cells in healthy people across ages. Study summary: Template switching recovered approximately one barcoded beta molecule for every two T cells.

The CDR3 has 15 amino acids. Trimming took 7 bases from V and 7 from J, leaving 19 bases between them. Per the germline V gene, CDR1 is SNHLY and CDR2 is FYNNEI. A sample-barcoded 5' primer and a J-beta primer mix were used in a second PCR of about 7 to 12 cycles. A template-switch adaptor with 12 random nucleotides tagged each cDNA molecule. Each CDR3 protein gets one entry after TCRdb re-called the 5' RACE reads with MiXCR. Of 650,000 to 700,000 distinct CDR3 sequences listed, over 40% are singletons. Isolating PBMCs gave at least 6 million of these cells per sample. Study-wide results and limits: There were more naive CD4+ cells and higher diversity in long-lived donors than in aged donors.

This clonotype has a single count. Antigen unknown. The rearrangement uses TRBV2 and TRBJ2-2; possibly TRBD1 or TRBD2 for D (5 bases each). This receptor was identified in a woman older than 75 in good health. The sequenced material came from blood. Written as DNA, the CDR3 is TGTGCCAGCATGCGAGGGGCGATGAGGATCGGGGAGCTGTTTTTT. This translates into CASMRGAMRIGELFF.